The source of this T cell receptor beta chain is a study of shared clonotypes between healthy human individuals. General observations from the study: Only blood underwent sampling, and tissue repertoires likely differ.

V was shortened by 7 bases and J by 2 bases, with 12 bases between the two germline ends. The CDR3 length is 14 residues. Germline-derived CDR1 and CDR2 are MDHEN and SYDVKM. Only in-frame clones appear in the TCRdb table, and some are missing; sequencing was by immunoSEQ multiplex PCR. The repertoire holds fewer than 1.8 million clones, with about 98.5% as singletons. Note on this clone: The antigen is undetermined.

The gene calls are TRBV28 and TRBJ1-3, with D perhaps TRBD1 (6 bases). The specimen was naive CD4+ T cells sorted from blood. Subset denoted: CD45RA+ positively selected. This clonotype was obtained from a man aged 25 to 45 in good health. CDR3 sequence (DNA): TGTGCCAGCACCTTTGGGGGGCCTGGAAACACCATATATTTT. Translating it yields CASTFGGPGNTIYF.